This is a list of T cell receptor beta chains from one sample in a study of blood T cell repertoires in COVID-19. Profiling relied on immunoSEQ multiplex PCR, and the TCRdb table lists in-frame clones only, not all of them. The profile shows around 130,000 clones, 75% to 90% of them singletons. The sample comprised peripheral blood. The receptor source for this set is a woman of 80 years or more with acute or convalescent COVID-19. The CDR3 runs from the conserved cysteine through the conserved F or W. A D gene is named only where the DNA matches it firmly. Expanded clones are given a class, and other clones once, few, many or no size at all.

D gene	V gene	clone size	J gene	CDR3 DNA	CDR3 protein
.	TRBV28	.	TRBJ1-2	TGTGCCAGCAGTCGGGGGGGAGCGAAGGCCACGAACTATGGCTACACCTTC	CASSRGGAKATNYGYTF
.	TRBV9	few	TRBJ1-4	TGTGCCAGCAGCGATCGGGTTAATGAAAAACTGTTTTTT	CASSDRVNEKLFF
.	TRBV30	.	TRBJ1-3	TGTGCCTGGAGAGAACAGGGAGCTACTGGAAACACCATATATTTT	CAWREQGATGNTIYF
TRBD1	TRBV9	.	TRBJ1-6	TGTGCCAGCAGCAAAAACCGGGACAGAAATTCACCCCTCCACTTT	CASSKNRDRNSPLHF
TRBD1	TRBV4-1	.	TRBJ1-1	TGCGCCAGCAGTAGGTCCGGACAGGGTAACACTGAAGCTTTCTTT	CASSRSGQGNTEAFF
.	TRBV27	.	TRBJ1-4	TGTGCCAGCAGTCAATACAGGGTTCCGACTGAAAAACTGTTTTTT	CASSQYRVPTEKLFF
.	TRBV10-3	.	TRBJ1-2	TGTGCCACCCGGTATGTGGAGAATGGCTACACCTTC	CATRYVENGYTF
.	TRBV12-3/TRBV12-4	.	TRBJ2-1	TGTGCCAGCAGTTTCGAGAGGCCCGAGCAGTTCTTC	CASSFERPEQFF
TRBD2	TRBV30	.	TRBJ2-7	TGTGCCTGGAGTCGTCGGACTAGCGAGCAGTACTTC	CAWSRRTSEQYF
.	TRBV4-1	once	TRBJ1-1	TGCGCCAGCAGCCAAGACCCGGGCACTGAAGCTTTCTTT	CASSQDPGTEAFF
.	TRBV5-1	few	TRBJ2-3	TGCGCCAGCAGCTTTCAGTCTAGCACAGATACGCAGTATTTT	CASSFQSSTDTQYF